This note documents a single T cell receptor (beta chain) sequence. The isolated RNA, all of it, was reverse transcribed, so expressed TCRB transcripts were what got sequenced. Sequencing was performed with immunoSEQ multiplex PCR; in TCRdb, only in-frame clones are kept and a portion is missing. This sample has some 200,000 clones, with about a tenth found just once. These data originate in a study of beta chain features in type 1 diabetes. Germline loops: CDR1 SNHLY, CDR2 FYNNEI. The CDR3 extends over 14 amino acids. V trimming: 6 bases; J trimming: 3 bases; junction bases outside the gene matches: 2.

Input material: central memory CD4+ T cells from blood. The chain is built from TRBV2 and TRBJ2-7, with TRBD2 identical over 13 bases. The origin of this receptor is a young man in good health. In nucleotides, the CDR3 is TGTGCCAGCAGGACTAGCGGGGGGAGCTACGAGCAGTACTTC. Translated, it gives CASRTSGGSYEQYF. The full variable domain, rest sourced from reference TRBV2 and TRBJ2-7, is EPEVTQTPSHQVTQMGQEVILRCVPISNHLYFYWYRQILGQKVEFLVSFYNNEISEKSEIFDDQFSVERPDGSNFTLKIRSTKLEDSAMYFCASRTSGGSYEQYFGPGTRLTVT.